The clone carrying this TCR beta chain has more than one count but fewer than ten. The source of the sample is a study of spatial heterogeneity in lung cancer. The time point denotes: blood at routine non-recurrence follow-up after resection. A unique molecular identifier was carried by every single TCR cDNA molecule. TCRdb processed the 5' RACE reads anew with MiXCR; each CDR3 protein has one entry. The sample has about 87,000 distinct CDR3 sequences, approximately 19% seen once. The junction had 13 bases not matched to a gene; V was cut back by 9 bases and J by 2 bases. In germline, CDR1 is LNHDA, CDR2 SQIVND (reference sequence). The CDR3 is 15 amino acids.

This receptor was obtained from a male donor with early-stage non-small cell lung cancer. V gene TRBV19 combines with J gene TRBJ2-7; 7 positions match TRBD2. The sequenced sample was PBMCs, obtained at follow-up. The CDR3, as DNA: TGTGCCAGACTTCTCGGGCGGGAGCGACCCTACGAGCAGTACTTC. This sequence encodes CARLLGRERPYEQYF.